Included here is one TCR beta chain sequence, with context. The antigen is unknown. Other DNA sequences in the sample encode the same CDR3. The record originates from a study of cytomegalovirus exposure and HLA in healthy donors. Study summary: Within an early data release were roughly 83 million unique TCRs drawn from HLA-typed donors.

Study observations and caveats: Earlier analysis yielded a pattern in which most TCR beta V segments were productive about 90% or about 30% of the time.

The CDR3 has 13 residues. V was pared by 2 bases and J by 1 base, with 5 bases between. Germline V gene sequence: CDR1 SGHTA, CDR2 FQGNSA. PCR involved 60 Vbeta and 13 Jbeta primers. The repertoire was sequenced with immunoSEQ multiplex PCR; TCRdb's copy has only in-frame clones and lacks some. The table lists 160,000 or so clones, about four fifths of them singletons. This chain connects TRBV7-2 to TRBJ1-1; D remains unclear. The sequence came from a man in his fifties in good health and CMV-seropositive. The sequencing input was PBMCs. The CDR3 loop reads CASSLYRNTEAFF. CDR3 DNA sequence: TGTGCCAGCAGCTTATATCGGAACACTGAAGCTTTCTTT.